The 23 T cell receptor beta chains listed next were all sequenced from one sample in a study of blood T cell repertoires in COVID-19. Some clones are missing from TCRdb's copy, which holds only in-frame ones; the method was immunoSEQ multiplex PCR. The sample has 200,000 to 250,000 clones, more than 70% seen once; the top ten hold about 6.7%. Sequencing used peripheral blood. Every receptor here comes from a woman aged 25-40 years with COVID-19, enrolled during active disease.

This clone was recorded once. The J gene is TRBJ1-5, the V gene TRBV30; possibly TRBD1 for D (6 bases). Trimming took off 0 bases at V and 6 bases at J, with 18 bases between the two ends. The CDR3 runs 16 residues. Germline CDR1 GTSNPN, CDR2 SVGIG (reference sequence). Here the CDR3 DNA reads TGTGCCTGGAGTGTAGGGTCACAGGGCACTATTCAGCCCCAGCATTTT. This sequence encodes CAWSVGSQGTIQPQHF.

The chain links TRBV14 to TRBJ2-3, with 9 nucleotides matching TRBD1. The length of the CDR3 is 17 residues. J lost 1 base, V lost 0 bases, and 5 bases had no gene match. Germline assignment: CDR1 SGHDN and CDR2 FVKESK. The CDR3 spells CASSQDLRTGGTDTQYF. CDR3 coding DNA: TGTGCCAGCAGCCAAGATTTGAGGACAGGGGGCACAGATACGCAGTATTTT.

J is TRBJ2-3 and V is TRBV6-2 or TRBV6-3, with 12 bases matching TRBD2. The V gene end was trimmed by 2 bases and the J gene end by 1 base; junction bases not matched to a gene: 4. The CDR3 runs to 17 residues. CDR1 is MNHEY, CDR2 SVGEGT, per germline. The CDR3: CASSYPSGRAGTDTQYF. The CDR3 DNA sequence: TGTGCCAGCAGTTACCCTAGCGGGAGGGCCGGCACAGATACGCAGTATTTT.

This chain links TRBV4-3 with TRBJ2-7; D perhaps matches TRBD1 (6 bases). The V gene lost 0 bases and the J gene lost 0 bases, with 15 bases spanning the gap. CDR3 length: 17 amino acids. CDR1 is LGHNA, CDR2 YSLEER, per germline. The CDR3 DNA is TGCGCCAGCAGCCAAGACTGGGGGACATTGAGCTCCTACGAGCAGTACTTC. Protein: CASSQDWGTLSSYEQYF.

The V gene is TRBV7-9, the J gene TRBJ1-5, with 10 bases aligning to TRBD1. The CDR3 sequence is 14 residues long. After removal of 3 bases from V and 5 bases from J, the junction contained 1 base not matched to a gene. The germline gives CDR1 SEHNR, CDR2 FQNEAQ (reference sequence). The CDR3 coding sequence is TGTGCCAGCAGCTTCGGGACAGGGGATCAGCCCCAGCATTTT. Amino acids: CASSFGTGDQPQHF.

This chain links TRBV5-1 with TRBJ2-2; a possible D gene is TRBD2 (6 bases). Germline CDR1 and CDR2: SGHRS and YFSETQ. The V end lost 4 bases, the J end lost 6 bases, and 13 bases lay between the germline ends. The CDR3 sequence is 14 residues long. In nucleotides, the CDR3 is TGCGCCAGCAGCACCGGACTAACGGCCGGGGAGCTGTTTTTT. Protein product: CASSTGLTAGELFF.

In this sample, this clone turned up a few times. This chain joins TRBV28 and TRBJ1-2; 8 positions agree with TRBD1. The germline gives CDR1 MDHEN, CDR2 SYDVKM. After removal of 4 bases from V and 7 bases from J, the junction contained 5 bases not matched to a gene. This CDR3 comprises 13 residues. In DNA form, the CDR3 reads TGTGCCAGCAGTTATGGACAGGGTTCTGGCTACACCTTC. Protein product: CASSYGQGSGYTF.

The rearrangement links TRBV6-5 to TRBJ2-3; TRBD2 aligns across 11 bases. Germline CDR1 is MNHEY and CDR2 is SVGAGI. The CDR3 is made up of 14 amino acids. The junction had 5 bases not matched to a gene; V was cut back by 8 bases and J by 4 bases. In nucleotides, the CDR3 is TGTGCCAGCCATAGCGGGAGGGCCCCAGATACGCAGTATTTT. This gives the protein CASHSGRAPDTQYF.

V is TRBV21-1 and J is TRBJ1-5; TRBD1 is taken as the D call from the table, unchecked against the DNA. TRBV21-1 is an annotated pseudogene. CDR3 size: 19 residues. This CDR3 is CASTCIYRARVGSNQPQHF. CDR3 DNA: TGTGCCAGCACCTGCATTTACAGGGCAAGGGTTGGGAGCAATCAGCCCCAGCATTTT.

The CDR3 nucleotides read TGTGCCACTAGGGACAGCCTCCAAGAGACCCAGTACTTC. Protein sequence: CATRDSLQETQYF. The chain carries TRBV10-3 and TRBJ2-5; the match to TRBD1 covers 7 bases. V lost 10 bases and J lost 1; bases outside the gene matches: 6. Germline assignment: CDR1 ENHRY and CDR2 SYGVKD. The CDR3 length is 13 residues.

This chain links TRBV18 with TRBJ1-5; D gene unclear. Germline V lookup: CDR1 KGHSH, CDR2 LQKENI. Trimming removed 5 bases from V and 6 bases from J, with 11 bases in between. This CDR3 is 13 amino acids long. The CDR3 DNA sequence: TGTGCCAGCTCAAGCGGTGCCGGTCAGCCCCAGCATTTT. The encoded protein is CASSSGAGQPQHF.

The chain couples TRBV7-2 to TRBJ2-7; possible D gene TRBD2, 6 bases. This CDR3 is 17 amino acids long. V was clipped by 0 bases and J by 2 bases, with 17 bases between them. The V gene's germline CDR1 is SGHTA and CDR2 FQGNSA. The CDR3 protein is CASSLAGGLGLTYEQYF. The CDR3 DNA sequence: TGTGCCAGCAGCTTAGCGGGGGGACTGGGATTGACCTACGAGCAGTACTTC. The entire variable domain, with the rest obtained from reference TRBV7-2 and TRBJ2-7, is as follows: GAGVSQSPSNKVTEKGKDVELRCDPISGHTALYWYRQSLGQGLEFLIYFQGNSAPDKSGLPSDRFSAERTGGSVSTLTIQRTQQEDSAVYLCASSLAGGLGLTYEQYFGPGTRLTVT.

The chain employs TRBV10-3 and TRBJ2-1; the match to TRBD2 covers 9 bases. The germline CDR1 and CDR2 sequences are ENHRY and SYGVKD. The CDR3 has 14 residues. V dropped 10 bases and J dropped 8; count of bases not matched to a gene: 12. Written as DNA, the CDR3 is TGTGCCAATGCCAAAGCGGGAGGTAGCCATGAGCAGTTCTTC. Encoded protein: CANAKAGGSHEQFF.

The rearrangement uses TRBV11-2 and TRBJ2-1; 8 bases are shared with TRBD2. The CDR3 spans 14 residues. The V and J ends lost 6 bases and 3 bases, in that order; junction bases with no gene match: 4. Germline-derived CDR1 and CDR2 are SGHAT and FQNNGV. As DNA, the CDR3 is TGTGCCAGCAGGGAGCGGGGGAACTACAATGAGCAGTTCTTC. Translated, it gives CASRERGNYNEQFF.

The chain uses TRBV2 and TRBJ1-3; D remains ambiguous. Trimming stripped 4 bases from V and 0 bases from J, with 7 bases between. The germline gives CDR1 SNHLY, CDR2 FYNNEI. This CDR3 spans 14 amino acids. CDR3 amino acids: CASSADNSGNTIYF. Written as DNA, the CDR3 is TGTGCCAGCAGTGCCGACAACTCTGGAAACACCATATATTTT.

The genes are TRBV29-1 and TRBJ2-7, with 7 nucleotides matching TRBD2. J lost 4 bases, V lost 5 bases, and 11 bases had no gene match. Germline CDR1 is SQVTM and CDR2 is ANQGSEA. The CDR3 has 14 amino acids. The DNA for the CDR3 is TGCAGCGTTATGTCTGTCGGGGGGAGGTACGAGCAGTACTTC. It yields the protein CSVMSVGGRYEQYF.

The V gene is TRBV4-1, the J gene TRBJ1-2; 12 positions agree with TRBD1. In germline, CDR1 is MGHRA, CDR2 YSYEKL. V was clipped by 2 bases and J by 8 bases; unmatched bases: 3. The CDR3 sequence is 14 residues long. The CDR3 loop reads CASSQPGQGAGYTF. CDR3 DNA: TGCGCCAGCAGCCAACCGGGACAGGGGGCGGGCTACACCTTC.

The J gene is TRBJ2-1, the V gene TRBV5-4; 7 bases line up with TRBD2. CDR1 and CDR2 (germline): SGHNT, YYREEE (reference sequence). The CDR3 has 15 residues. Trimming at V came to 6 bases and at J to 5 bases, leaving 11 bases not matched to a gene. The CDR3, as DNA: TGTGCCAGCACTTACTGGGGGGGAGGGCACAATGAGCAGTTCTTC. Residues: CASTYWGGGHNEQFF.

This chain connects TRBV6-2 or TRBV6-3 to TRBJ2-5, with 8 positions matching TRBD2. V gave up 5 bases and J gave up 1 base; unmatched junction bases: 0. Germline CDR1 reads MNHEY; CDR2 reads SVGEGT. The CDR3 loop spans 13 amino acids. The CDR3 protein is CASSRGGQETQYF. The CDR3 region has the DNA TGTGCCAGCAGTCGGGGGGGCCAAGAGACCCAGTACTTC.

The V call is TRBV24-1, the J call TRBJ1-5; D might be TRBD1 (6 bases). V lost 10 bases and J lost 0, with 12 bases in between. Germline values: CDR1 KGHDR, CDR2 SFDVKD. There are 14 residues in the CDR3. CDR3 sequence reads: CATSNRDSNQPQHF. The CDR3 DNA is TGTGCCACATCAAACAGGGATAGCAATCAGCCCCAGCATTTT.

The chain links TRBV28 to TRBJ1-2, with 10 positions matching TRBD1. This CDR3 comprises 13 residues. J gave up 5 bases and V 6 bases, and 3 bases lay outside the gene matches. The germline V gene encodes CDR1 MDHEN and CDR2 SYDVKM. The CDR3 sequence is CASRGDRGYGYTF. As DNA, the CDR3 is TGTGCCAGCAGGGGGGACAGGGGATATGGCTACACCTTC.

As for this clone: One end of the junction varies from germline; a read error may be responsible. The chain links TRBV7-7 to TRBJ2-5; TRBD2 aligns across 12 bases. Germline V CDR1 and CDR2: SSHAT, FNYEAQ (reference sequence). The CDR3 totals 15 residues. CDR3 sequence reads: CASSQLAGGKETQYF. The CDR3 coding sequence is TGTGCTAGCAGCCAACTAGCGGGGGGTAAAGAGACCCAGTACTTC.

This clone showed up just once. This rearrangement joins TRBV7-2 to TRBJ2-3; 7 nucleotides align to TRBD2. This CDR3 has 17 amino acids. Germline CDR1 is SGHTA and CDR2 is FQGNSA. V was clipped by 5 bases and J by 1 base; unmatched bases: 12. The CDR3 DNA is TGTGCCAGCAGCCCAAATGGGGGGGGGTCCGGCACAGATACGCAGTATTTT. Its protein is CASSPNGGGSGTDTQYF.